Listed below are T cell receptor beta chains from one sample, sequenced in a study of low-dose radiotherapy and immunotherapy resistance in tumors. Using its own MiXCR run on the reads, TCRdb lists one record per CDR3 protein. Of tens of thousands of distinct CDR3 sequences in the sample, approximately 31% were seen once. This sample comprised PBMCs, obtained before treatment. These receptor sequences come from a female donor with ovarian cancer. Each CDR3 is given with its conserved first and last residue. A D gene is named only where the DNA matches it firmly. A clone size is listed for some rows: how often the clone was seen (once, few, many), or a class if it is expanded.

J,V,D,size,DNA,CDR3
TRBJ2-3,TRBV6-5,TRBD2,-,TGTGCCAGCAGTTACTCGGCGGGAGGTACGCAGTATTTT,CASSYSAGGTQYF
TRBJ2-1,TRBV4-2,-,once,TGTGCCAGCAGCCAAGTCGGCGGGGTCAATGAGCAGTTCTTC,CASSQVGGVNEQFF
TRBJ2-3,TRBV29-1,TRBD2,many,TGCAGCGTTTCAGGACTAGCGGGAGCTCCCACAGATACGCAGTATTTT,CSVSGLAGAPTDTQYF
TRBJ1-2,TRBV6-2/TRBV6-3,TRBD1,few,TGTGCCAGCAACCTAAGACGACAGGGGGCTTTACTCTATGGCTACACCTTC,CASNLRRQGALLYGYTF
TRBJ2-6,TRBV6-1,-,many,TGTGCCAGCAGCTACAGGGCGGCAGGGGCCAACGTCCTGACTTTC,CASSYRAAGANVLTF
TRBJ1-5,TRBV29-1,TRBD1,many,TGCAGCGTTGGGGGGGGCGGGACAGGGGGCAATCAGCCCCAGCATTTT,CSVGGGGTGGNQPQHF
TRBJ1-6,TRBV3-1,-,many,TGTGCCAGCAGCCAAGAATACGGGACTAGAGGTTCACCCCTCCACTTT,CASSQEYGTRGSPLHF
TRBJ2-7,TRBV19,-,many,TGTGCCAGTAAATTTGGGGAGCAGTACTTC,CASKFGEQYF
TRBJ1-1,TRBV2,TRBD1,many,TGTGCCAGCTCAGCATTGAGGGGGCGTAACACTGAAGCTTTCTTT,CASSALRGRNTEAFF
TRBJ1-1,TRBV6-8,-,once,TGTGCCAGCAGCCCCAGCTGGGGGAACACTGAAGCTTTCTTT,CASSPSWGNTEAFF
TRBJ2-3,TRBV13,-,many,TGTGCCAGCAGCTTCCGCGGCGGGGGCACAGATACGCAGTATTTT,CASSFRGGGTDTQYF
TRBJ2-3,TRBV10-3,TRBD2,-,TGTGCCATCAGTGAAAGCGGGACTAGCACAGATACGCAGTATTTT,CAISESGTSTDTQYF
TRBJ2-3,TRBV9,TRBD1,many,TGTGCCAGCAGCCCACGACAGGGGGGGGGCACAGATACGCAGTATTTT,CASSPRQGGGTDTQYF
TRBJ1-2,TRBV19,-,many,TGTGCCAGTAGTCTGAGAACTAACTATGGCTACACCTTC,CASSLRTNYGYTF
TRBJ2-5,TRBV20-1,TRBD2,many,TGCAGTGCTAGTTCCCAGCGGGAGGTGGAGACCCAGTACTTC,CSASSQREVETQYF
TRBJ1-2,TRBV2,-,many,TGTGCCAGCAGTGAAGCGCGAGGAGGCCTCTATGGCTACACCTTC,CASSEARGGLYGYTF
TRBJ2-5,TRBV5-1,-,many,TGCGCCAGCAGCCGGGGTTTTTCCGAAGAGACCCAGTACTTC,CASSRGFSEETQYF
TRBJ2-1,TRBV19,TRBD2,many,TGTGCCAGTAGTATAGTATCGGGGGGGACACGCCACAATGAGCAGTTCTTC,CASSIVSGGTRHNEQFF
TRBJ2-3,TRBV30,-,-,TGTGCCTGGAGTCCCCTCTTAGATACGCAGTATTTT,CAWSPLLDTQYF
TRBJ2-1,TRBV13,TRBD2,-,TGTGCCACCAGCAGCCGACCTCTAGCGGGAATCGGCCATGAGCAGTTCTTC,CATSSRPLAGIGHEQFF
TRBJ2-7,TRBV7-3,TRBD1,many,TGTGCCAGCAGCCTAAACAGGGGATACGAGCAGTACTTC,CASSLNRGYEQYF
TRBJ2-7,TRBV18,-,-,TGTGCCAGCTCACCGGTACAGGGCTACGAGCAGTACTTC,CASSPVQGYEQYF
TRBJ1-5,TRBV29-1,-,many,TGCAGCGTTGAAGAGATGACAGAGTATCAGCCCCAGCATTTT,CSVEEMTEYQPQHF